This TCR beta chain came from a study of regulatory T cells in long-lasting Graves disease. Study-wide findings and caveats: Persistent patients shared more public clonotypes (2,741) than newly diagnosed patients (about 940).

This clonotype was found many times. The antigen is unknown. Researchers made TCR beta libraries by using iRepertoire HTBI primers and running Arm-PCR on CDR3 regions. Under the authors' procedure: From all samples, identification returned 14 TRBJ and 60 or so TRBV segments. TCRdb fed the multiplex PCR reads into MiXCR, producing one record per CDR3 protein. The V and J calls, along with clone size, are taken from TCRdb and not from the paper's own processing. The table records nearly 350,000 distinct CDR3 sequences, about 18% of them present only once. CDR3 length equals 13 residues. V lost 4 bases to trimming and J lost 0 bases, with 7 bases between them. Per germline, CDR1 SQVTM and CDR2 ANQGSEA. Noted time point: persistent/refractory GD, antithyroid drugs over 5 years with positive TRAb. PBMCs were the source of the RNA used for TCR sequencing.

J is TRBJ2-4 and V is TRBV29-1, with D uncertain. The specimen comprised peripheral blood mononuclear cells (PBMCs), sampled when the disease was refractory, from a patient treated with antithyroid drugs. The clonotype was recovered from a female donor with Graves disease. The DNA for the CDR3 is TGCAGCGTTGCGGCCAGAGCCAAAAACATTCAGTACTTC. It codes for CSVAARAKNIQYF.